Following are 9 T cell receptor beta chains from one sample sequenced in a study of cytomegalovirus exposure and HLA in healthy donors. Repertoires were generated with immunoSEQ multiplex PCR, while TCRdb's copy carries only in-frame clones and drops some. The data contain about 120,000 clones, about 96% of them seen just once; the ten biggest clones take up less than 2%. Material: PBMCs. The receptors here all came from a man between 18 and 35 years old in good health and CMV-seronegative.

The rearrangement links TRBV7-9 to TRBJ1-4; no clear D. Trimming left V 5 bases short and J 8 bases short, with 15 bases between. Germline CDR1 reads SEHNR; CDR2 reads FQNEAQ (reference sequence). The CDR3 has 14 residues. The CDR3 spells CASSRGEVSEKLFF. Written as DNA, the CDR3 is TGTGCCAGCAGCCGGGGTGAGGTTTCGGAAAAACTGTTTTTT.

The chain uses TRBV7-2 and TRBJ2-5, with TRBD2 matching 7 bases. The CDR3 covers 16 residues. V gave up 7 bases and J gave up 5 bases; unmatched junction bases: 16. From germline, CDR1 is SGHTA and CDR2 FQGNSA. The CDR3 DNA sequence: TGTGCCAGCACCAGAGAGGGGCGGGAGTCCAGGGAGACCCAGTACTTC. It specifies CASTREGRESRETQYF.

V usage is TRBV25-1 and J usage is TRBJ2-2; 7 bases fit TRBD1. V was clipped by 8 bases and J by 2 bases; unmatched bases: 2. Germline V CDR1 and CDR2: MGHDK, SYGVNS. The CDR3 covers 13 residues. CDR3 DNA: TGTGCCAGCCGGGACAGTAACACCGGGGAGCTGTTTTTT. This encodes CASRDSNTGELFF.

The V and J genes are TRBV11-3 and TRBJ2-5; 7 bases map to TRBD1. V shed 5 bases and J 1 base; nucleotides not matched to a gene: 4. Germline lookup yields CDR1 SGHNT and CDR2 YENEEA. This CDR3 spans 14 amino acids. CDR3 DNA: TGTGCCAGCAGCCCCCGACAGGGCCAAGAGACCCAGTACTTC. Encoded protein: CASSPRQGQETQYF.

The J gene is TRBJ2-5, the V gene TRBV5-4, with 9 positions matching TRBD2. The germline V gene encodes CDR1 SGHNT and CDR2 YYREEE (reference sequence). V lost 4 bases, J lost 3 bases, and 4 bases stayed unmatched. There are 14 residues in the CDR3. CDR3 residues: CASSIERGEETQYF. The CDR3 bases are TGTGCCAGCAGCATAGAGCGGGGGGAAGAGACCCAGTACTTC. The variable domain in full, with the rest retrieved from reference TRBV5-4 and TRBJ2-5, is ETGVTQSPTHLIKTRGQQVTLRCSSQSGHNTVSWYQQALGQGPQFIFQYYREEENGRGNFPPRFSGLQFPNYSSELNVNALELDDSALYLCASSIERGEETQYFGPGTRLLVL.

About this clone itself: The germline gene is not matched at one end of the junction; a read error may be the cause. This CDR3 is CASNQLAGRDEQYF. CDR3 DNA sequence: TGCGCCAGCAACCAATTAGCGGGAAGGGACGAGCAGTACTTC. The chain joins TRBV4-1 to TRBJ2-7; TRBD2 agrees at 8 bases. The CDR3 totals 14 residues. Germline assignment: CDR1 MGHRA and CDR2 YSYEKL.

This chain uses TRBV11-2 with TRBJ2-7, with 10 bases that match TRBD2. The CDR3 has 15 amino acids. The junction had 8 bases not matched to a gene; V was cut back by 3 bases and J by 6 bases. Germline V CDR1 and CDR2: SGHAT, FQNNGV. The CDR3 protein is CASSFTSGRAPEQYF. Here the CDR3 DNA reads TGTGCCAGCAGCTTTACGAGCGGGAGGGCCCCCGAGCAGTACTTC.

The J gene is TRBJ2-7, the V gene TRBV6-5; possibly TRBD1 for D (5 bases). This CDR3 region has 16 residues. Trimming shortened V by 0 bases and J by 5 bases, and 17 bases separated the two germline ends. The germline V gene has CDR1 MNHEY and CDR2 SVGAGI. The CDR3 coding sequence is TGTGCCAGCAGTTACTCGACAAGGGGCGAAGACCACGAGCAGTACTTC. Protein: CASSYSTRGEDHEQYF.

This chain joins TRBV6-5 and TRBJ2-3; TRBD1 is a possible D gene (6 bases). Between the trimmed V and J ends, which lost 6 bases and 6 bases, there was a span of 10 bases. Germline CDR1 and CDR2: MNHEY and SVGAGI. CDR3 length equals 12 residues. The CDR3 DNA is TGTGCCAGCAGAACGACAGGCGATACGCAGTATTTT. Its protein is CASRTTGDTQYF.